The 27 T cell receptor beta chains given below trace back to one sample, sequenced in a study of tumor-infiltrating lymphocytes in primary liver carcinoma. Extraction of RNA together with DNA used about 18-30 mg of unsorted bulk tissue. Priming with a constant-region primer yielded TCR beta cDNA from about 540 ng total RNA. TCR beta libraries came from three nested multiplex PCR rounds using slightly modified ARM-PCR. For 10 cycles apiece, the opening two PCR rounds ran with TRBV1-TRBV30 forward primers and a C-beta reverse primer. TCRdb analysed the multiplex PCR reads with MiXCR anew, one entry per CDR3 protein. The repertoire holds 100,000 to 150,000 distinct CDR3 sequences, with 60% to 80% as singletons. Sequencing used liver tumor tissue from sampling region 3. Sample subset: tumor region T3, left-lateral pole. The receptors shown here come from a woman aged 55-70 years with primary liver carcinoma and hepatitis B virus infection.

Turning to this clonotype: The junction does not match germline at one end; this may be a read error. The chain couples TRBV5-4 to TRBJ2-3, with D perhaps matching TRBD1 or TRBD2 (5 bases each). CDR1 and CDR2 (germline): SGHNT, YYREEE (reference sequence). The CDR3 is made up of 16 amino acids. The CDR3 DNA reads as TGTGCCAGCAGCACCAAAGGGGCTGGAGGTGCAGATACGGAGTATTTT. Amino acids: CASSTKGAGGADTEYF.

With respect to this clonotype: Sequence at one end of the junction differs from germline and may be a read error. The rearrangement uses TRBV7-9 and TRBJ2-5; 7 nucleotides agree with TRBD2. The length of the CDR3 is 16 residues. Germline lookup yields CDR1 SEHNR and CDR2 FQNEAQ (reference sequence). The CDR3 sequence is CVSNLTGGWDQETQYF. CDR3 nucleotide sequence: TGTGTCAGCAACTTGACGGGGGGTTGGGACCAAGAGACCCAGTACTTC. Supplemented by reference TRBV7-9 and TRBJ2-5, the full variable domain reads DTGVSQNPRHKITKRGQNVTFRCDPISEHNRLYWYRQTLGQGPEFLTYFQNEAQLEKSRLLSDRFSAERPKGSFSTLEIQRTEQGDSAMYLCVSNLTGGWDQETQYFGPGTRLLVL.

Regarding this clonotype: At one end, the junction sequence differs from germline, possibly due to a read error. The chain links TRBV28 to TRBJ2-1; TRBD2 aligns across 8 bases. Looked up from germline, CDR1 is MDHEN and CDR2 is SYDVKM. The CDR3 covers 14 residues. This chain's CDR3 is CASSFGLTGGPMGF. CDR3 DNA: TGTGCCAGCAGTTTCGGACTAACGGGAGGGCCGATGGGCTTC.

Ten or more counts support this clonotype. The chain joins TRBV10-2 to TRBJ1-6; 7 nucleotides line up with TRBD1. The J segment lost 7 bases and the V segment lost 5 bases, leaving 8 bases of the junction unmatched. The CDR3 is 15 residues long. Germline lookup yields CDR1 WSHSY and CDR2 SAAADI. DNA of the CDR3: TGCGCCAGCAGTCACTCACAGGGGAGAAATTCACCCCTCCACTTT. Encoded protein: CASSHSQGRNSPLHF.

V gene TRBV12-3 or TRBV12-4 combines with J gene TRBJ1-3; the D is unclear. The V end lost 9 bases, the J end lost 4 bases, and 19 bases lay between the germline ends. The CDR3 loop spans 15 amino acids. CDR3 bases: TGTGCCAGTAGTACACGGAGACTGTTGGGAAACACCATATATTTT. Protein product: CASSTRRLLGNTIYF.

This clonotype was recorded many times. CDR3 loop: CASSQGQTNTEAFF. The DNA for the CDR3 is TGTGCCAGCAGCCAGGGACAAACGAACACTGAAGCTTTCTTT. V is TRBV6-1 and J is TRBJ1-1; weak D call: TRBD1 (6 bases). Germline V gives CDR1 MNHNS, CDR2 SASEGT. The V end was cut by 6 bases, the J end by 1 base, with 12 bases between. The CDR3 sequence is 14 residues long.

Details on this clonotype: One end of the junction fails to match germline, which may point to a read error. This chain connects TRBV30 to TRBJ2-7, with 7 bases aligning to TRBD1. This CDR3 has 14 amino acids. Germline values: CDR1 GTSNPN, CDR2 SVGIG (reference sequence). CDR3 amino acids: CAWATGDRSYEQYF. CDR3 nucleotide sequence: TGTGCCTGGGCTACAGGGGACCGCTCCTACGAGCAATACTTC.

By sample share, this clonotype is medium-sized (0.01 to 0.1%). V is TRBV29-1 and J is TRBJ1-1; 9 positions agree with TRBD1. In germline, CDR1 is SQVTM, CDR2 ANQGSEA. Trimming took 6 bases from V and 3 from J; bases not matched to a gene: 5. The CDR3 spans 13 residues. CDR3 in DNA: TGCAGCGTGCTGACAGGGGGTGACACTGAAGCTTTCTTT. Residues: CSVLTGGDTEAFF.

On this clonotype: Just one base apart from a much larger clone, this may be a read error. The J gene is TRBJ2-1, the V gene TRBV10-1; weak D call: TRBD2 (5 bases). CDR3 length: 13 residues. Germline values: CDR1 WNHNN, CDR2 SYGVQD (reference sequence). In nucleotides, the CDR3 is TGCACCAGCAGCGGTCCGGGTCCGGGGGAGCAGTTCTTC. It is translated as CTSSGPGPGEQFF.

The genes are TRBV28 and TRBJ2-5; D possibly matches TRBD1 or TRBD2 (5 bases each). This CDR3 has 15 amino acids. Germline V gives CDR1 MDHEN, CDR2 SYDVKM. Deletions cut 3 bases from V and 4 bases from J, with 15 bases between. CDR3: CASSFPRDLIETQYF. CDR3 nucleotides: TGTGCCAGCAGTTTCCCCCGGGACCTAATAGAGACCCAGTACTTC.

The V and J genes are TRBV6-5 and TRBJ2-6, with TRBD1 matching over 9 bases. This CDR3 has 19 amino acids. CDR1 and CDR2 (germline): MNHEY, SVGAGI. The V and J ends lost 3 bases and 0 bases, in that order; junction bases with no gene match: 9. CDR3 in amino acids: CASSYSLQGAPSGANVLTF. In DNA, the CDR3 is TGTGCCAGCAGTTATTCTCTACAGGGGGCCCCCTCTGGGGCCAACGTCCTGACTTTC.

About this clonotype itself: A read error may produce the germline difference seen at one junction end. CDR3 nucleotides: TGTGCCAGCAGGTTAGCGGGGGGAGCGAGGAACACCGGGGAGCTGTTTTTT. It encodes CASRLAGGARNTGELFF. This chain links TRBV11-2 with TRBJ2-2; 10 nucleotides agree with TRBD2. Germline-derived CDR1 and CDR2 are SGHAT and FQNNGV. The CDR3 is 17 amino acids.

A word on this clonotype: One end of the junction fails to match germline, which may point to a read error. The chain employs TRBV11-2 and TRBJ2-1; 13 positions agree with TRBD2. The CDR3 totals 18 residues. The germline V gene has CDR1 SGHAT and CDR2 FQNNGV. The CDR3 DNA follows: TGTACCAGCAGCTCATTACTAGCGGGAGGGAGCTCCTACAATGAGCAGTTCTTC. Translating it yields CTSSSLLAGGSSYNEQFF.

The chain couples TRBV6-5 to TRBJ1-1, with 7 positions matching TRBD1. The J segment lost 7 bases and the V segment lost 10 bases, leaving 6 bases of the junction unmatched. The CDR3 length is 11 residues. Germline assignment: CDR1 MNHEY and CDR2 SVGAGI. CDR3 sequence reads: CANRGSGEAFF. DNA for the CDR3: TGTGCCAACAGGGGCTCGGGTGAAGCTTTCTTT.

A word on this clonotype: This is likely a read error, given that the CDR3 carries no conserved phenylalanine or tryptophan at its end. This chain joins TRBV6-5 and TRBJ1-2; a weak D match, TRBD1 (5 bases). The CDR3 is 13 residues long. Germline V gene lookup returns CDR1 MNHEY and CDR2 SVGAGI. V lost 6 bases and J 10 bases, leaving 18 bases between the germline ends. In nucleotides, the CDR3 is TGTGCCAGCAGCCGATGGACGGGACGAGACTACACCTGC. It specifies CASSRWTGRDYTC.

This clonotype showed up many times. The V and J genes are TRBV6-6 and TRBJ2-7; 8 nucleotides line up with TRBD1. This CDR3 is built from 16 residues. V shed 0 bases and J 7 bases; nucleotides not matched to a gene: 11. From germline, CDR1 is MNHNY and CDR2 SVGAGI (reference sequence). The DNA for the CDR3 is TGTGCCAGCAGTTACTCCCTGGACAGGGCCTCGTGGGAGCAGTACTTC. It codes for CASSYSLDRASWEQYF.

In this sample, this clonotype turned up many times. V usage is TRBV28 and J usage is TRBJ2-3; 11 bases are shared with TRBD1. V lost 7 bases and J lost 14; bases outside the gene matches: 20. CDR1 is MDHEN, CDR2 SYDVKM, per germline. This CDR3 comprises 16 residues. DNA of the CDR3: TGTGCCAGCACCAGAGGGGGGGGGACAGGGGGTAGCGGGACGTATTTT. This sequence encodes CASTRGGGTGGSGTYF. Based on the CDR3 plus reference TRBV28 and TRBJ2-3, the full variable domain is DVKVTQSSRYLVKRTGEKVFLECVQDMDHENMFWYRQDPGLGLRLIYFSYDVKMKEKGDIPEGYSVSREKKERFSLILESASTNQTSMYLCASTRGGGTGGSGTYFGPGTRLTVL.

Remarks on this clonotype: Being one base from a much bigger clone, this may be a read error. The gene calls are TRBV10-2 and TRBJ1-1, with TRBD1 as a possible D gene (6 bases). Germline CDR1 reads WSHSY; CDR2 reads SAAADI. This CDR3 is built from 14 residues. CDR3 region: CAISEQGMNTEAFF. For the CDR3, the DNA is TGCGCCATCAGTGAGCAGGGGATGAACACTGAAGCTTTCTTT.

V usage is TRBV20-1 and J usage is TRBJ2-1; D gene ambiguous. CDR1 and CDR2 from the germline V gene are DFQATT and SNEGSKA (reference sequence). The CDR3 has 15 residues. V was cut by 6 bases and J by 5 bases, with 20 bases left in between. CDR3 in DNA: TGCAGTGCCCCTACCCCAGGTCGGTCCCACAATGAGCAGTTCTTC. Its translation: CSAPTPGRSHNEQFF.

In this sample, this clonotype turned up many times. The gene calls are TRBV12-3 or TRBV12-4 and TRBJ2-1; D gene uncertain. V lost 6 bases and J 9 bases, leaving 12 bases between the germline ends. The CDR3 length is 12 residues. As DNA, the CDR3 is TGTGCCAGCAGCACCGGGCTCAGTGAGCAGTTCTTC. Translating it yields CASSTGLSEQFF.

This sequence joins TRBV6-1 and TRBJ2-7, with D possibly TRBD2 on 5 matching bases. Trimming took 6 bases from V and 4 from J, leaving 19 bases between them. Germline-derived CDR1 and CDR2 are MNHNS and SASEGT. The CDR3 is 15 residues long. In DNA form, the CDR3 reads TGTGCCAGCAGAGAGATGAGGGTTGGAGCTTACGAGCAGTACTTC. It specifies CASREMRVGAYEQYF.

With regard to this clonotype: A much bigger clone sits one base away, suggesting this may be a read error. This chain connects TRBV29-1 to TRBJ2-7; no firm D call. The V end lost 7 bases, the J end lost 3 bases, and 13 bases lay between the germline ends. Germline lookup yields CDR1 SQVTM and CDR2 ANQGSEA. CDR3 length: 12 residues. CDR3 amino acids: CSAGGCFYEQYF. CDR3 sequence (DNA): TGCAGCGCCGGTGGCTGTTTCTACGAGCAGTACTTC.

This clonotype was observed a handful of times. This rearrangement joins TRBV15 to TRBJ2-5, with D perhaps TRBD2 (6 bases). There are 14 residues in the CDR3. Germline V CDR1 and CDR2: LNHNV, YYDKDF (reference sequence). V was clipped by 0 bases and J by 5 bases, with 10 bases between them. For the CDR3, the DNA is TGTGCCACCAGCAGAGATGGGGGGTGGGAGACCCAGTACTTC. It specifies CATSRDGGWETQYF.

On this clonotype: With a much larger clone just one base away, this may be a read error. This CDR3 fails to terminate in the conserved phenylalanine or tryptophan, so it likely reflects a read error. The J gene is TRBJ2-4, the V gene TRBV5-4, with D tentatively TRBD1 (7 bases). The CDR3 is 16 residues long. Per germline, CDR1 SGHNT and CDR2 YYREEE (reference sequence). With 0 bases removed from V and 4 bases from J, the gap between germline ends came to 14 bases. CDR3 protein: CASSLVGSGGKNIQYL. CDR3 sequence (DNA): TGTGCCAGCAGCTTGGTTGGTTCAGGGGGGAAAAACATTCAGTACTTA.

A single count supports this clonotype. A junction end diverges from the germline sequence, so it may reflect a read error. V and J are TRBV6-5 and TRBJ2-2; the D is unclear. The CDR3 is 11 amino acids. Per the germline V gene, CDR1 is MNHEY and CDR2 is SVGAGI. CDR3 loop: CANSLDGELFF. In nucleotides, the CDR3 is TGTGCCAACAGTCTCGACGGGGAGCTGTTTTTT.

This clonotype occurred once. Given a much more abundant clone one base away, this may be a read error. This chain links TRBV5-4 with TRBJ2-5, with TRBD2 as a possible D gene (5 bases). The germline V and J ends were trimmed by 3 bases and 6 bases, with 21 bases remaining between them. The CDR3 is 16 residues long. Germline V gene lookup returns CDR1 SGHNT and CDR2 YYREEE (reference sequence). CDR3 DNA: TGTGCCAGCAGCTCCTATAGCGAGAGGGCCAGGAAGACCCAGTACTTC. This translates into CASSSYSERARKTQYF.

About this clonotype itself: A much more abundant neighbour one base away suggests this may be a read error. This chain uses TRBV10-3 with TRBJ1-2; no clear D. Germline V gene lookup returns CDR1 ENHRY and CDR2 SYGVKD. V was cut by 10 bases and J by 0 bases, with 15 bases left in between. The CDR3 is 14 residues long. The CDR3 DNA reads as TGTGCCACCACCTGGGGATGGGCTAACTATGGCTACACCTTC. Its protein product is CATTWGWANYGYTF.